This entry lists 14 T cell receptor beta chains sequenced from one sample in a study of breast tumors, draining lymph nodes, adjacent tissues. TCRdb ran MiXCR on the multiplex PCR reads and lists one entry per CDR3 protein. The sample holds some 140,000 distinct CDR3 sequences, 20% to 25% seen once. Samples came from axillary lymph nodes draining the breast cancer. The sample taken for sequencing was axillary lymph node tissue. These receptors were obtained from a female donor with breast cancer. Some clones in this sample may be carry-over from other donors' samples.

This clonotype came up a few times. The chain employs TRBV6-1 and TRBJ2-4; a possible D gene is TRBD2 (6 bases). The V gene's germline CDR1 is MNHNS and CDR2 SASEGT. This CDR3 region has 18 residues. V lost 8 bases to trimming and J lost 0 bases, with 23 bases between them. The DNA for the CDR3 is TGTGCCAGCCTGCCCGGGGGAAGGGGTTTTTTAGCCAAAAACATTCAGTACTTC. Protein product: CASLPGGRGFLAKNIQYF.

Only a few counts were recorded for this clonotype. The chain is built from TRBV28 and TRBJ2-1; TRBD2 matches 14 bases. The CDR3 has 16 residues. Germline CDR1 is MDHEN and CDR2 is SYDVKM. The V segment lost 6 bases and the J segment 7 bases; nucleotides outside the gene matches: 8. CDR3 DNA sequence: TGTGCCAGCAGAGAGGGACTAGCGGGAGCGTATAATGAGCAGTTCTTC. This encodes CASREGLAGAYNEQFF.

This clonotype came up many times. The chain employs TRBV6-1 and TRBJ1-5; tentatively, D is TRBD1 (6 bases). The germline V gene has CDR1 MNHNS and CDR2 SASEGT. The V end was cut by 7 bases, the J end by 3 bases, with 10 bases between. The CDR3 runs to 13 residues. In nucleotides, the CDR3 is TGTGCCAGCACAGACAGGATCAATCAGCCCCAGCATTTT. Amino acids: CASTDRINQPQHF.

On this clonotype: Since a much larger clone is just one base distant, this may be a read error. The rearrangement links TRBV14 to TRBJ1-2; tentatively, D is TRBD1 (5 bases). V lost 8 bases to trimming and J lost 4 bases, with 14 bases between them. The CDR3 runs 13 residues. Germline CDR1 reads SGHDN; CDR2 reads FVKESK. CDR3 amino acids: CASGLVGGYGYTF. For the CDR3, the DNA is TGTGCCAGCGGCCTTGTGGGGGGCTATGGCTACACCTTC.

This chain uses TRBV28 with TRBJ1-2; a possible D gene is TRBD1 (5 bases). V was shortened by 5 bases and J by 5 bases, with 15 bases between the two germline ends. The CDR3 length is 14 residues. The V gene's germline CDR1 is MDHEN and CDR2 SYDVKM. The CDR3 is CASSTMGTAYGYTF. The CDR3 nucleotides read TGTGCCAGCAGTACCATGGGGACGGCGTATGGCTACACCTTC.

V usage is TRBV19 and J usage is TRBJ1-4; 8 bases agree with TRBD1. With V trimmed by 5 bases and J by 5 bases, 10 bases remained unmatched. The V gene's germline CDR1 is LNHDA and CDR2 SQIVND (reference sequence). The CDR3 totals 16 residues. CDR3 coding DNA: TGTGCCAGTAGTTCTCAGGGGGCGCAGGGAAATGAAAAACTGTTTTTT. Its protein product is CASSSQGAQGNEKLFF.

As concerns this clonotype: With a much larger clone just one base away, this may be a read error. The CDR3 does not close with the conserved phenylalanine or tryptophan, likely indicating a read error. The chain recombines TRBV7-2 with TRBJ2-7; unclear D gene. The CDR3 has 13 residues. The germline gives CDR1 SGHTA, CDR2 FQGNSA. Trimming took off 1 base at V and 6 bases at J, with 10 bases between the two ends. This CDR3 reads CASSLGLNREQYL. DNA of the CDR3: TGTGCCAGCAGCTTAGGCTTGAATCGCGAGCAGTACCTC.

This clonotype was counted ten times or more. The chain recombines TRBV19 with TRBJ2-1, with D unclear. The V and J ends lost 3 bases and 6 bases respectively, with 9 bases between them. The germline CDR1 and CDR2 sequences are LNHDA and SQIVND (reference sequence). The CDR3 has 13 residues. The CDR3 spells CASSIGLTNEQFF. DNA for the CDR3: TGTGCCAGTAGTATCGGGCTAACCAATGAGCAGTTCTTC. Based on the CDR3 plus reference TRBV19 and TRBJ2-1, the full variable domain is DGGITQSPKYLFRKEGQNVTLSCEQNLNHDAMYWYRQDPGQGLRLIYYSQIVNDFQKGDIAEGYSVSREKKESFPLTVTSAQKNPTAFYLCASSIGLTNEQFFGPGTRLTVL.

This clonotype was found many times. The chain has TRBV20-1 and TRBJ2-1; D gene uncertain. CDR3 length: 15 amino acids. Trimming shortened V by 6 bases and J by 2 bases, and 17 bases separated the two germline ends. Looked up from germline, CDR1 is DFQATT and CDR2 is SNEGSKA (reference sequence). CDR3: CSATAPRAAYNEQFF. The CDR3 DNA reads as TGCAGTGCCACCGCCCCCCGGGCGGCCTACAATGAGCAGTTCTTC.

This clonotype was counted many times. The rearrangement links TRBV5-1 to TRBJ2-7; the D gene could be TRBD1 or TRBD2 (5 bases each). Germline V lookup: CDR1 SGHRS, CDR2 YFSETQ. This CDR3 region has 14 residues. V gave up 2 bases and J gave up 4 bases, with 13 bases separating them. The CDR3, as DNA: TGCGCCAGCAGCTTCTCGGGGACCACATACGAGCAGTACTTC. Encoded protein: CASSFSGTTYEQYF.

This clonotype was recorded many times. J is TRBJ2-7 and V is TRBV19; 8 bases are a match to TRBD1. V dropped 4 bases and J dropped 5; count of bases not matched to a gene: 10. From germline, CDR1 is LNHDA and CDR2 SQIVND (reference sequence). The CDR3 covers 15 residues. CDR3 loop: CASSTTTGVRHEQYF. The DNA for the CDR3 is TGTGCCAGTAGTACGACGACAGGGGTGAGGCACGAGCAGTACTTC.

This clonotype was found many times. The chain couples TRBV5-8 to TRBJ1-2, with D perhaps matching TRBD1 (5 bases). Between the trimmed V and J ends, which lost 0 bases and 7 bases, there was a span of 10 bases. The germline V gene has CDR1 SGHTS and CDR2 YDEGEE. The CDR3 sequence is 13 residues long. CDR3 DNA: TGTGCCAGCAGCTTGGCCGGGGGAAGTGGCTACACCTTC. This codes for CASSLAGGSGYTF. Variable domain in full (rest from reference TRBV5-8 and TRBJ1-2): EAGVTQSPTHLIKTRGQQATLRCSPISGHTSVYWYQQALGLGLQFLLWYDEGEERNRGNFPPRFSGRQFPNYSSELNVNALELEDSALYLCASSLAGGSGYTFGSGTRLTVV.

This sequence joins TRBV20-1 and TRBJ2-7; no definite D call. CDR3 length equals 13 residues. V was pared by 0 bases and J by 1 base, with 7 bases between. Germline V gene sequence: CDR1 DFQATT, CDR2 SNEGSKA (reference sequence). This CDR3 reads CSARDPHSYEQYF. The CDR3 nucleotides read TGCAGTGCTAGAGACCCCCATTCCTACGAGCAGTACTTC.

This clonotype was detected a few times. CDR3 residues: CACNVRGRFGELFF. CDR3 bases: TGTGCCTGCAATGTCAGGGGGAGGTTCGGGGAGCTGTTTTTT. The chain recombines TRBV30 with TRBJ2-2; tentatively, D is TRBD1 (7 bases). The CDR3 has 14 residues. The V end lost 6 bases, the J end lost 7 bases, and 18 bases lay between the germline ends. Germline values: CDR1 GTSNPN, CDR2 SVGIG (reference sequence).